This T cell receptor (beta chain) derives from a study of T cell responses to AZD1222 COVID-19 vaccine. General study points: No repertoire was sampled before or during the peak T cell response, only after it.

The germline gives CDR1 ENHRY, CDR2 SYGVKD. CDR3 length equals 14 residues. Trimming cost V 10 bases and J 0 bases, with 10 bases left between them. Second-dose groups at about 4 or about 12 weeks were pooled. Concerning this clone: Its antigen is unidentified.

Generated by immunoSEQ multiplex PCR, the TCRdb table keeps only in-frame clones and is missing some. This table holds about 160,000 clones, roughly 90% found once. This clonotype was sampled from an adult who received the AZD1222 COVID-19 vaccine. V gene TRBV10-3 combines with J gene TRBJ2-6; TRBD2 might be the D (5 bases). The material was peripheral blood, obtained 28 days after the second AZD1222 dose. The CDR3 is CATLGDSGANVLTF. CDR3 DNA sequence: TGTGCCACCCTGGGAGACTCTGGGGCCAACGTCCTGACTTTC.